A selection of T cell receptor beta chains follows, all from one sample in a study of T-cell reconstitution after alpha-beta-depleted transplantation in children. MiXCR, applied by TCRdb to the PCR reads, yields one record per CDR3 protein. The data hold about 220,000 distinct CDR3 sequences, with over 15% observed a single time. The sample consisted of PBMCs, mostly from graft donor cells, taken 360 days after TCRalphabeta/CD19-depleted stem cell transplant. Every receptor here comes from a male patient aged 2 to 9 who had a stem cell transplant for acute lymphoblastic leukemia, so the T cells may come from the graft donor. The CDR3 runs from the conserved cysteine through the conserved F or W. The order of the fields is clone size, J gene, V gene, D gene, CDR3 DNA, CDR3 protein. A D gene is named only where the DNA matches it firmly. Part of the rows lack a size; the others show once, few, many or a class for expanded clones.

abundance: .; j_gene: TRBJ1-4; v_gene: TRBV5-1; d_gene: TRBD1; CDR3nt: TGCGCCAGCAGGGCAGGGGGAAATGAAAAACTGTTTTTT; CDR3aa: CASRAGGNEKLFF
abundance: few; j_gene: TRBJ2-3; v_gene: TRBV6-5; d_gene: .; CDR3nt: TGTGCCAGCAGTTATGAAACTAGTCCCACAGATACGCAGTATTTT; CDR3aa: CASSYETSPTDTQYF
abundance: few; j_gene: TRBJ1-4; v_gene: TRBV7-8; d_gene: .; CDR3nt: TGTGCCTCCTTAGACTCCAGGGGCGGGAGTGAAAAACTGTTTTTT; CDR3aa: CASLDSRGGSEKLFF
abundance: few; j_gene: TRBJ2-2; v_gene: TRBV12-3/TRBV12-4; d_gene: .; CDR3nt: TGTGCCAGTCAATCGCTTTATTCCAGGGAGCTGTTTTTT; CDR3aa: CASQSLYSRELFF
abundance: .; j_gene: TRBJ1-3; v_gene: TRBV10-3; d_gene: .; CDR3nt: TGTGCCATCAGTGAGTCGCTCGGGAGCTCTGGAAACACCATATATTTT; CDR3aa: CAISESLGSSGNTIYF
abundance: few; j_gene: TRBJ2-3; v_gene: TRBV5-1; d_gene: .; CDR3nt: TGCGCCAGCAGCTTGGAAGGCAGCAGATCTCCCACAGATACGCAGTATTTT; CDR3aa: CASSLEGSRSPTDTQYF
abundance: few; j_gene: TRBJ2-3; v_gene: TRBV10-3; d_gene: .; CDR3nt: TGTGCCATCACCGAGGGGGGCCAGTCCACAGATACGCAGTATTTT; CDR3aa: CAITEGGQSTDTQYF
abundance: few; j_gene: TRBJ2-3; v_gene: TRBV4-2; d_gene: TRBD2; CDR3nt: TGTGCCAGCAGCCAAGATGGACTAGCGGGGGGGGTGACAGATACGCAGTATTTT; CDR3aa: CASSQDGLAGGVTDTQYF
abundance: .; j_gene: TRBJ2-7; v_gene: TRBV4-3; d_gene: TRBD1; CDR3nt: TGCGCCAGCAGCCACCTAGGACAGGGAGGCTCCTACGAGCAGTACTTC; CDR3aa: CASSHLGQGGSYEQYF
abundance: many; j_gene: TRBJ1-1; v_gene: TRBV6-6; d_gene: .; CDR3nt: TGTGCCAGCAGTTACGCGAGCAACACTGAAGCTTTCTTT; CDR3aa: CASSYASNTEAFF
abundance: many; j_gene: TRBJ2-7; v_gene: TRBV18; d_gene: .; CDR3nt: TGTGCCAGCTCACCACCGTCCCGGGGGGCCGCCTACGAGCAGTACTTC; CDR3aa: CASSPPSRGAAYEQYF
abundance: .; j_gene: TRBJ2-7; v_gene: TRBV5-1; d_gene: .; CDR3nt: TGCGCCAGCAGCTTGGTGTGGGGCGCGAACTACGAGCAGTACTTC; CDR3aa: CASSLVWGANYEQYF
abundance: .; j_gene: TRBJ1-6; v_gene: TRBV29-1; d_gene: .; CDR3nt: TGCAGCGTCAGGGAGTCCTCTAATTCACCCCTCCACTTT; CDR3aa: CSVRESSNSPLHF
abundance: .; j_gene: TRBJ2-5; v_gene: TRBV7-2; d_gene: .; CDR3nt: TGTGCCAGCAGCTTCCGGTTCCAAGAGACCCAGTACTTC; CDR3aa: CASSFRFQETQYF
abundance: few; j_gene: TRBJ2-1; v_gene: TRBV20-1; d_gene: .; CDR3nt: TGCAGTGCTAGAGATCGGGGACTTCAGCAGTTCTTC; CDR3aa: CSARDRGLQQFF
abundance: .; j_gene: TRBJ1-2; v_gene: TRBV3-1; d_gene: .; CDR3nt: TGTGCCAGCAGCCAATATGACCTCTCTGCATTCTATGGCTACACCTTC; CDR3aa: CASSQYDLSAFYGYTF
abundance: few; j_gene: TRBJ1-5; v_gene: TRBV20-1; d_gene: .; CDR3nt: TGCAGTGCTATCGTTACCGGGAGCAATCAGCCCCAGCATTTT; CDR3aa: CSAIVTGSNQPQHF
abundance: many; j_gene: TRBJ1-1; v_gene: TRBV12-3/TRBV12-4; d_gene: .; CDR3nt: TGTGCCAGCAGCCTACGGATGAACACTGAAGCTTTCTTT; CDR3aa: CASSLRMNTEAFF
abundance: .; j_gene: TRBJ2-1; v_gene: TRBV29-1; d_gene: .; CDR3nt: TGCAGCGTTTTCGGGCAGTCTGTCTCCTACAATGAGCAGTTCTTC; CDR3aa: CSVFGQSVSYNEQFF
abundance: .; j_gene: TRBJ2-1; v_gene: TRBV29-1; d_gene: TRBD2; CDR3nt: TGCAGCGTAGGTCTCGTGGGGGGGAGCTCCTACAATGAGCAGTTCTTC; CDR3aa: CSVGLVGGSSYNEQFF
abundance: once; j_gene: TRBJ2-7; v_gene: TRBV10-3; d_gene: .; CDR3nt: TGTGCCATCAGTGAGTCGGGGAGTGTCCACGAGCAGTACTTC; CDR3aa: CAISESGSVHEQYF
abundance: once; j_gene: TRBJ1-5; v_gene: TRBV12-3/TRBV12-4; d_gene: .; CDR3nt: TGTGCCAGCAGTCAACCAGGGGAAAATCAGCCCCAGCATTTT; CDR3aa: CASSQPGENQPQHF
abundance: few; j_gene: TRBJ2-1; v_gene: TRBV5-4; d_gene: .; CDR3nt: TGTGCCAGCAGCTGGGACTCCCTTTCCTACAATGAGCAGTTCTTC; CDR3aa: CASSWDSLSYNEQFF
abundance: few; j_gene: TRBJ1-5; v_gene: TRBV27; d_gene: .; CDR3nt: TGTGCCAGCGGTCCGGGCCCTCCGGAGCCCCAGCATTTT; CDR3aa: CASGPGPPEPQHF
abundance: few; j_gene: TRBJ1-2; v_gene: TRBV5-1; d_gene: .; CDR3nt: TGCGCCAGCAGCAACCTGCGGGGCAGGGATGGCTACACCTTC; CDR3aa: CASSNLRGRDGYTF
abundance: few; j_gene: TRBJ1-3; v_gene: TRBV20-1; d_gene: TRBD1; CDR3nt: TGCAGTGCTTTACAGGGGGCTGGAAACACCATATATTTT; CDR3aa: CSALQGAGNTIYF
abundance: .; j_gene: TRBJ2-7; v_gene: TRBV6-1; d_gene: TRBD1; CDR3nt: TGTGCCAGCAAGAACGATAGGGACAGGAGATACGAGCAGTACTTC; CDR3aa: CASKNDRDRRYEQYF
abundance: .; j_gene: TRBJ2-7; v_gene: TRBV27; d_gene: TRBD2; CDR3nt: TGTGCCAGCAGTTTAAGGCTAGCGGGGCAAATCGTAGCGTACGAGCAGTACTTC; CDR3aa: CASSLRLAGQIVAYEQYF
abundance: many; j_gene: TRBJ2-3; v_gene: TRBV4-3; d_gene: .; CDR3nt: TGCGCCAGCAGCCATAGGGCTAGCGCGAGGACAGATACGCAGTATTTT; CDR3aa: CASSHRASARTDTQYF
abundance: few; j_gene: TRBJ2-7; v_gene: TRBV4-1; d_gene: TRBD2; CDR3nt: TGCGCCAGCAGCCAGACTAGCGGGCCTATCTACGAGCAGTACTTC; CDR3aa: CASSQTSGPIYEQYF
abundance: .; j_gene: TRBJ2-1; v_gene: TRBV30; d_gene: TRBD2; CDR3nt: TGTGCCTGGAGCGCACCGGGACTAGCGGGAGGGGTCAATGAGCAGTTCTTC; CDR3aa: CAWSAPGLAGGVNEQFF
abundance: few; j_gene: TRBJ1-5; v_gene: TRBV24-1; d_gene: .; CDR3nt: TGTGCCACCAGTGAGGGATATAGCAATCAGCCCCAGCATTTT; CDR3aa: CATSEGYSNQPQHF
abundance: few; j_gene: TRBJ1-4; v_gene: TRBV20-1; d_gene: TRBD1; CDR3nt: TGCAGTGCTAGGGAGGGACAGGGAGGAGAAAAACTGTTTTTT; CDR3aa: CSAREGQGGEKLFF
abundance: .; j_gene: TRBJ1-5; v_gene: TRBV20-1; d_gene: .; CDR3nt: TGCAGTGCTAGAGTTGGGGGCCGGGGCTCAAATCAGCCCCAGCATTTT; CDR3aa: CSARVGGRGSNQPQHF
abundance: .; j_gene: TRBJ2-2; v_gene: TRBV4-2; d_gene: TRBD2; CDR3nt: TGTGCCAGCAGCCCAGGACTAGCGGAGAACACCGGGGAGCTGTTTTTT; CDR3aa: CASSPGLAENTGELFF
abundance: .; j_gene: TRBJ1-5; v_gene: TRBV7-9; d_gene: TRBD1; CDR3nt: TGTGCCAGCAGCTTAAAGGGACAGGGAGGTCAGCCCCAGCATTTT; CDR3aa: CASSLKGQGGQPQHF
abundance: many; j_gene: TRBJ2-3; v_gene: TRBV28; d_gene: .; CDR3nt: TGTGCCAGCAGTTTGAGGCGGGGCGAACAGTATTTT; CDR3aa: CASSLRRGEQYF
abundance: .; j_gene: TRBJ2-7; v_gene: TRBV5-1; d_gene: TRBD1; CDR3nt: TGCGCCAGCAGCATACAGGGGGCGACGTCCTACGAGCAGTACTTC; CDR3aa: CASSIQGATSYEQYF
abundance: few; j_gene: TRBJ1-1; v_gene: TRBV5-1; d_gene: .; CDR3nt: TGCGCCAGCAGCCGAGTGAACACTGAAGCTTTCTTT; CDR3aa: CASSRVNTEAFF
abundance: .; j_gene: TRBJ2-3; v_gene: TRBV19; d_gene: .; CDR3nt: TGTGCCAGTAGTACACAGGGATTAGATACGCAGTATTTT; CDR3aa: CASSTQGLDTQYF
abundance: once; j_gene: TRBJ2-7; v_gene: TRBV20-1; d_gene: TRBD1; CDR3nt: TGCAGTGCTAGAGATTCAGGGGGCGCGTACGAGCAGTACTTC; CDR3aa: CSARDSGGAYEQYF
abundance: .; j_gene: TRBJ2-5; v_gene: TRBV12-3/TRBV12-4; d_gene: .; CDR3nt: TGTGCCAGCAGTTTGACTAGTCGGGAGACCCAGTACTTC; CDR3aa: CASSLTSRETQYF
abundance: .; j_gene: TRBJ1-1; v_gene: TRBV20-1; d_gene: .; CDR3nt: TGCAGTGCTAGAGCGTGGGGGAAGAACACTGAAGCTTTCTTT; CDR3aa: CSARAWGKNTEAFF
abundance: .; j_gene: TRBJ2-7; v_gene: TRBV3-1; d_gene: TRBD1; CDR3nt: TGTGCCAGCAGCCAAGGGACAGGGATCTCCTACGAGCAGTACTTC; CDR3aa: CASSQGTGISYEQYF
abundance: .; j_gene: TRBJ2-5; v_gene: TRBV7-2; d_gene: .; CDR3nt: TGTGCCAGCAGCTCCCTAGGGACCCAGTACTTC; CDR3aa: CASSSLGTQYF
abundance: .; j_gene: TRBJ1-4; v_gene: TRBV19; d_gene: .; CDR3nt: TGTGCCAGTACCAATGTCGGGAGGGCAACTAATGAAAAACTGTTTTTT; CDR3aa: CASTNVGRATNEKLFF
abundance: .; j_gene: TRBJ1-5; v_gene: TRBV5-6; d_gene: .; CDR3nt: TGTGCCAGCAGCTTGGGAAAGGGACGCAAGACTTATAGCAATCAGCCCCAGCATTTT; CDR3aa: CASSLGKGRKTYSNQPQHF
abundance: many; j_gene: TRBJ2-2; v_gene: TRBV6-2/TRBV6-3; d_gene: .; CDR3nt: TGTGCCAGCAAGCAGGCGAACACCGGGGAGCTGTTTTTT; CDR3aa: CASKQANTGELFF
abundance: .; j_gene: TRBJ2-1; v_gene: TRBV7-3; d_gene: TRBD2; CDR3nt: TGTGCCAGCAGCTTATGGGGGGGAGAATCCAATGAGCAGTTCTTC; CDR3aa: CASSLWGGESNEQFF